This passage covers 21 T cell receptor beta chains from one sample sequenced in a study of T cell responses to AZD1222 COVID-19 vaccine. The protocol was immunoSEQ multiplex PCR, while the TCRdb copy is restricted to in-frame clones and leaves out a portion. The repertoire holds about 70,000 clones, with about nine tenths as singletons. This sample comprised peripheral blood, obtained 28 days after the second AZD1222 dose. The receptors shown here come from an adult who received the AZD1222 COVID-19 vaccine.

This chain connects TRBV7-9 to TRBJ1-2; D unresolved. Trimming cost V 3 bases and J 4 bases, with 9 bases left between them. Germline assignment: CDR1 SEHNR and CDR2 FQNEAQ (reference sequence). CDR3 length equals 13 residues. CDR3 nucleotides: TGTGCCAGCAGCTTTGAGGAGACCTATGGCTACACCTTC. This gives the protein CASSFEETYGYTF.

The CDR3 DNA follows: TGTGCCAGCAGCTTACCGTACCAGACCCAGTACTTC. Encoded protein: CASSLPYQTQYF. The rearrangement uses TRBV7-2 and TRBJ2-5; D uncertain. The CDR3 has 12 amino acids. CDR1 is SGHTA and CDR2 is FQGNSA in the germline V gene. The ends were cut back, 2 bases at V and 6 bases at J, with 7 bases in the middle.

The chain has TRBV6-5 and TRBJ1-1; tentative D call: TRBD1 (5 bases). Per the germline V gene, CDR1 is MNHEY and CDR2 is SVGAGI. The CDR3 has 13 residues. Trimming pared 6 bases from V and 7 bases from J, leaving 15 bases between. The CDR3 loop reads CASSEGSGGEAFF. CDR3 sequence (DNA): TGTGCCAGCAGCGAGGGGTCGGGAGGTGAAGCTTTCTTT.

The chain is built from TRBV5-4 and TRBJ2-1; D is uncertain. Germline lookup yields CDR1 SGHNT and CDR2 YYREEE (reference sequence). The CDR3 spans 13 residues. V lost 4 bases, J lost 1 base, and 6 bases lay in between. The CDR3: CASSGVSYNEQFF. In DNA, the CDR3 is TGTGCCAGCAGCGGGGTATCCTACAATGAGCAGTTCTTC.

This clone was recorded a few times. This chain uses TRBV7-8 with TRBJ2-1; 9 bases line up with TRBD2. Looked up from germline, CDR1 is SGHVS and CDR2 is FQNEAQ. With 3 bases clipped from V and 10 bases from J, the junction kept 19 bases outside the gene matches. CDR3 length: 18 residues. The CDR3 DNA sequence: TGTGCCAGCAGCTTTCCCTTGCGGCAGCGGGAGGCCGGGAAAGAGCAGTTCTTC. It specifies CASSFPLRQREAGKEQFF.

The chain recombines TRBV2 with TRBJ1-2, with a weak D call TRBD1 (5 bases). With 2 bases removed from V and 2 bases from J, the gap between germline ends came to 9 bases. The germline V gene encodes CDR1 SNHLY and CDR2 FYNNEI. The CDR3 length is 14 residues. The CDR3 loop reads CASSEIRANYGYTF. In DNA, the CDR3 is TGTGCCAGCAGTGAAATCAGGGCCAACTATGGCTACACCTTC.

V gene TRBV24-1 combines with J gene TRBJ1-5; D is undetermined. Germline CDR1 and CDR2: KGHDR and SFDVKD. This CDR3 is built from 14 residues. Trimming took 4 bases from V and 1 from J, leaving 7 bases between them. The CDR3 region is CATSDPDSNQPQHF. In DNA, the CDR3 is TGTGCCACCAGTGACCCTGACAGCAATCAGCCCCAGCATTTT.

This clone was found a few times. This chain connects TRBV10-3 to TRBJ1-5; D not resolved. V was cut by 5 bases and J by 15 bases, with 8 bases left in between. The CDR3 runs to 9 residues. CDR1 ENHRY and CDR2 SYGVKD come from the germline V gene. CDR3 nucleotides: TGTGCCATCAGTCAAATCTCGCATTTT. Protein product: CAISQISHF.

J is TRBJ1-4 and V is TRBV12-5, with TRBD1 matching over 9 bases. J gave up 6 bases and V 4 bases, and 9 bases lay outside the gene matches. The CDR3 is 16 amino acids. CDR1 and CDR2 (germline): LGHNT, FRNRAP. CDR3 in DNA: TGTGCTAGTGGTTGGGGGGCGGGACAGGGTTATGAAAAACTGTTTTTT. It is translated as CASGWGAGQGYEKLFF.

V and J are TRBV2 and TRBJ1-2; D uncertain. The length of the CDR3 is 15 residues. Germline V gene sequence: CDR1 SNHLY, CDR2 FYNNEI. The ends were cut back, 0 bases at V and 8 bases at J, with 16 bases in the middle. CDR3 protein: CASSEALPSAEGYTF. CDR3 bases: TGTGCCAGCAGTGAAGCGCTACCCAGCGCGGAGGGCTACACCTTC.

This chain links TRBV29-1 with TRBJ2-5; 9 nucleotides match TRBD2. The CDR3 covers 19 residues. J lost 5 bases, V lost 3 bases, and 22 bases had no gene match. From germline, CDR1 is SQVTM and CDR2 ANQGSEA. CDR3 in amino acids: CSVERGVAGAFLTAETQYF. The CDR3 nucleotides are TGCAGCGTTGAGAGGGGAGTAGCGGGAGCCTTTCTCACAGCGGAGACCCAGTACTTC.

The rearrangement links TRBV6-5 to TRBJ1-2; 8 bases fit TRBD1. There are 14 residues in the CDR3. The ends lost 2 bases at V and 4 bases at J; junction bases unmatched: 3. Germline V lookup: CDR1 MNHEY, CDR2 SVGAGI. CDR3 nucleotide sequence: TGTGCCAGCAGTTACACGACAGGGGCCTATGGCTACACCTTC. Encoded protein: CASSYTTGAYGYTF.

The CDR3 DNA follows: TGTGCCAGCAGCTCATTCCGAGGGGACCACTCCTACGAGCAGTACTTC. Its translation: CASSSFRGDHSYEQYF. The chain uses TRBV11-2 and TRBJ2-7; possibly TRBD1 or TRBD2 for D (5 bases each). CDR1 and CDR2 from the germline V gene are SGHAT and FQNNGV. Between the trimmed V and J ends, which lost 4 bases and 0 bases, there was a span of 16 bases. This CDR3 has 16 amino acids.

The rearrangement joins TRBV12-3 or TRBV12-4 to TRBJ2-7; 8 bases align to TRBD1. V lost 6 bases, J lost 2 bases, and 3 bases stayed unmatched. There are 13 residues in the CDR3. Here the CDR3 DNA reads TGTGCCAGCAGGGGACAGGCCACCTACGAGCAGTACTTC. As protein: CASRGQATYEQYF.

Here the CDR3 DNA reads TGTGCCAGCAGTTACAGGGAAAGGGACGAGCAGTACTTC. This sequence encodes CASSYRERDEQYF. V is TRBV6-2 or TRBV6-3 and J is TRBJ2-7; no firm D call. CDR3 length equals 13 residues. The V gene lost 2 bases and the J gene lost 5 bases, with 10 bases spanning the gap. Germline V gene lookup returns CDR1 MNHEY and CDR2 SVGEGT.

The chain joins TRBV6-6 to TRBJ2-7; perhaps TRBD1 as D (6 bases). This CDR3 contains 13 residues. The germline V and J ends were trimmed by 6 bases and 3 bases, with 12 bases remaining between them. Germline lookup yields CDR1 MNHNY and CDR2 SVGAGI (reference sequence). The CDR3 region has the DNA TGTGCCAGCAGGCTAGGGACAAACTACGAGCAGTACTTC. Protein: CASRLGTNYEQYF.

The chain has TRBV7-6 and TRBJ1-6; D remains ambiguous. The length of the CDR3 is 16 residues. Deletions cut 2 bases from V and 0 bases from J, with 8 bases between. Germline CDR1 SGHVS, CDR2 FNYEAQ. The chain's CDR3 is CASSLSASSYNSPLHF. In DNA, the CDR3 is TGTGCCAGCAGCTTAAGTGCCAGCTCCTATAATTCACCCCTCCACTTT.

The J gene is TRBJ2-1, the V gene TRBV7-7, with 8 bases matching TRBD1. The V segment lost 4 bases and the J segment 10 bases; nucleotides outside the gene matches: 9. This CDR3 has 14 residues. The V gene's germline CDR1 is SSHAT and CDR2 FNYEAQ (reference sequence). The CDR3 sequence: CASSSTRGRREQFF. For the CDR3, the DNA is TGTGCCAGCAGCTCGACCAGGGGGCGCAGAGAGCAGTTCTTC.

The chain combines TRBV5-4 with TRBJ1-4; no clear D. The CDR3 totals 16 residues. V was shortened by 1 base and J by 0 bases, with 10 bases between the two germline ends. Germline CDR1 SGHNT, CDR2 YYREEE (reference sequence). As DNA, the CDR3 is TGTGCCAGCAGCTTGTTTGGGTCCACAACTAATGAAAAACTGTTTTTT. The encoded protein is CASSLFGSTTNEKLFF.

This clone was seen just once. The chain has TRBV2 and TRBJ2-2; perhaps D is TRBD1 or TRBD2 (5 bases each). Germline CDR1 is SNHLY and CDR2 is FYNNEI. CDR3 length equals 11 residues. Trimming removed 8 bases at V and 6 bases at J, with 7 bases between. The CDR3: CASRDAGELFF. The CDR3 DNA reads TGTGCCAGCCGGGACGCCGGGGAGCTGTTTTTT. Drawing the rest from reference TRBV2 and TRBJ2-2, the complete variable domain is EPEVTQTPSHQVTQMGQEVILRCVPISNHLYFYWYRQILGQKVEFLVSFYNNEISEKSEIFDDQFSVERPDGSNFTLKIRSTKLEDSAMYFCASRDAGELFFGEGSRLTVL.

V usage is TRBV7-9 and J usage is TRBJ2-3; 14 nucleotides align to TRBD2. This CDR3 has 20 amino acids. After removal of 5 bases from V and 0 bases from J, the junction contained 13 bases not matched to a gene. Germline loops: CDR1 SEHNR, CDR2 FQNEAQ (reference sequence). Here the CDR3 DNA reads TGTGCCAGCAGCCGGGGGGCCCGGACTAGCGGGAGGACGAGCACAGATACGCAGTATTTT. It yields the protein CASSRGARTSGRTSTDTQYF.